This entry lists 22 T cell receptor beta chains sequenced from one sample in a study of cytomegalovirus exposure and HLA in healthy donors. PCR was performed using 60 Vbeta and 13 Jbeta primers. Assay used: immunoSEQ multiplex PCR; TCRdb lists only in-frame clones, some missing. The repertoire has fewer than 250,000 clones, 75% to 80% of them found once; the top ten carry over 1.5%. Sequencing was done on a sample of PBMCs. Source of these receptors: a male donor in good health and CMV-seronegative.

Here the CDR3 reads CASSQDRGSGSFF. For the CDR3, the DNA is TGCGCCAGCAGCCAAGATCGAGGGTCCGGTTCTTTCTTT. The chain uses TRBV4-3 and TRBJ1-1, with D uncertain. The ends were cut back, 0 bases at V and 12 bases at J, with 14 bases in the middle. Germline values: CDR1 LGHNA, CDR2 YSLEER. The CDR3 totals 13 residues.

V and J are TRBV2 and TRBJ2-7, with 9 bases matching TRBD1. Per the germline V gene, CDR1 is SNHLY and CDR2 is FYNNEI. The CDR3 covers 11 residues. Losses at the gene ends were 6 bases for V and 12 bases for J; bases not matched to a gene: 6. The CDR3: CASRGDRVWYF. CDR3 sequence (DNA): TGTGCCAGCAGGGGGGACAGGGTATGGTACTTC.

In its sample, this clone was seen a few times. The rearrangement joins TRBV7-9 to TRBJ1-2; D not certain. This CDR3 comprises 16 residues. CDR1 SEHNR and CDR2 FQNEAQ come from the germline V gene (reference sequence). Trimming stripped 3 bases from V and 0 bases from J, with 14 bases between. The DNA of the CDR3 is TGTGCCAGCAGCTTCGGGGTGGCAGCACCTAACTATGGCTACACCTTC. Protein product: CASSFGVAAPNYGYTF.

The chain carries TRBV12-5 and TRBJ1-1, with D perhaps TRBD1 (5 bases). V was cut by 4 bases and J by 4 bases, with 16 bases left in between. The CDR3 spans 15 residues. Germline V CDR1 and CDR2: LGHNT, FRNRAP. The CDR3 nucleotides are TGTGCTAGTGGTTCGGGACTCCCGACCCTCACTGAAGCTTTCTTT. The encoded protein is CASGSGLPTLTEAFF.

The chain recombines TRBV19 with TRBJ1-1; TRBD1 is a possible D gene (6 bases). V lost 7 bases and J 0 bases, leaving 12 bases between the germline ends. Germline V CDR1 and CDR2: LNHDA, SQIVND (reference sequence). The CDR3 consists of 14 residues. The CDR3 here is CASTVTGMNTEAFF. Here the CDR3 DNA reads TGTGCCAGTACCGTGACAGGTATGAACACTGAAGCTTTCTTT.

The rearrangement joins TRBV5-1 to TRBJ2-3; D remains unclear. Trimming pared 6 bases from V and 3 bases from J, leaving 11 bases between. The germline gives CDR1 SGHRS, CDR2 YFSETQ. The CDR3 covers 13 residues. The CDR3 DNA is TGCGCCAGCAATGAGGTTTTAACAGATACGCAGTATTTT. Translating it yields CASNEVLTDTQYF.

This clone showed up just a few times. The chain uses TRBV5-4 and TRBJ2-1; 11 bases agree with TRBD2. This CDR3 has 16 amino acids. Germline trimming cut 5 bases from V and 3 bases from J; bases unmatched to any gene: 7. Germline values: CDR1 SGHNT, CDR2 YYREEE (reference sequence). DNA for the CDR3: TGTGCCAGCAGTCCTGCCGGGACTAGCGGCTACAATGAGCAGTTCTTC. It yields the protein CASSPAGTSGYNEQFF.

V usage is TRBV6-6 and J usage is TRBJ2-2; the match to TRBD2 covers 8 bases. The CDR3 is 16 amino acids. Trimming removed 2 bases from V and 6 bases from J; junction bases left unmatched: 8. Germline-derived CDR1 and CDR2 are MNHNY and SVGAGI (reference sequence). As DNA, the CDR3 is TGTGCCAGCAGTTACACCACCCTAGCGGGCCCCGGGGAGCTGTTTTTT. This gives the protein CASSYTTLAGPGELFF.

This chain connects TRBV2 to TRBJ2-1; TRBD2 agrees at 7 bases. Germline trimming cut 7 bases from V and 7 bases from J; bases unmatched to any gene: 10. Germline assignment: CDR1 SNHLY and CDR2 FYNNEI. CDR3 size: 14 residues. The CDR3 loop reads CASMRSPGGNEQFF. CDR3 sequence (DNA): TGTGCCAGCATGAGGAGTCCGGGGGGAAATGAGCAGTTCTTC.

The rearrangement links TRBV4-1 to TRBJ2-3, with 14 bases fitting TRBD2. The CDR3 has 21 amino acids. Germline V gene lookup returns CDR1 MGHRA and CDR2 YSYEKL. V lost 4 bases to trimming and J lost 1 base; unmatched junction nucleotides: 16. The CDR3 DNA reads TGCGCCAGCAGCCTAACACCCGGACTAGCGGGGGGTCCACTCCGCACAGATACGCAGTATTTT. Translated: CASSLTPGLAGGPLRTDTQYF.

J is TRBJ1-5 and V is TRBV28; D perhaps matches TRBD1 (5 bases). V was trimmed by 2 bases and J by 2 bases, leaving 13 bases between them. The CDR3 consists of 16 residues. CDR1 is MDHEN, CDR2 SYDVKM, per germline. CDR3 sequence reads: CASSLGREVRNQPQHF. The CDR3 nucleotides read TGTGCCAGCAGTTTAGGCAGGGAAGTCCGCAATCAGCCCCAGCATTTT.

This clone was seen a few times. CDR3 sequence (DNA): TGTGCCAGCAGCTCCGGGACAGGGTTGGTCATGAACACTGAAGCTTTCTTT. Translation gives CASSSGTGLVMNTEAFF. The V call is TRBV13, the J call TRBJ1-1; the match to TRBD1 covers 9 bases. Germline values: CDR1 PRHDT, CDR2 FYEKMQ (reference sequence). V was pared by 4 bases and J by 0 bases, with 9 bases of the junction left unmatched. CDR3 length: 17 amino acids.

The chain joins TRBV10-3 to TRBJ2-1; the match to TRBD1 covers 10 bases. The germline CDR1 and CDR2 sequences are ENHRY and SYGVKD. The CDR3 has 15 residues. Trimming cost V 4 bases and J 7 bases; bases outside gene matches: 7. As DNA, the CDR3 is TGTGCCATCAGTGTGGGACAGGGGATTGGAAATGAGCAGTTCTTC. It encodes CAISVGQGIGNEQFF.

V usage is TRBV14 and J usage is TRBJ2-1; D may be TRBD2 (6 bases). Germline loops: CDR1 SGHDN, CDR2 FVKESK. This CDR3 comprises 16 residues. V was shortened by 1 base and J by 9 bases, with 19 bases between the two germline ends. In DNA form, the CDR3 reads TGTGCCAGCAGCCAAGGTCGGGGGAGACCGGTCGGTGAGCAGTTCTTC. Protein sequence: CASSQGRGRPVGEQFF.

A few counts support this clone. The rearrangement uses TRBV4-2 and TRBJ2-7; 8 nucleotides agree with TRBD2. The junction had 3 bases not matched to a gene; V was cut back by 5 bases and J by 0 bases. The CDR3 loop spans 14 amino acids. Germline V lookup: CDR1 LGHNA, CDR2 YNFKEQ. The CDR3 spells CASSNREGSYEQYF. The DNA for the CDR3 is TGTGCCAGCAGCAATCGGGAGGGCTCCTACGAGCAGTACTTC.

The J gene is TRBJ1-4, the V gene TRBV5-4; 8 nucleotides align to TRBD1. CDR3 length equals 15 residues. The trim removed 3 bases at V and 3 bases at J, leaving 4 bases unmatched. CDR1 and CDR2 (germline): SGHNT, YYREEE (reference sequence). CDR3 nucleotides: TGTGCCAGCAGCTCACAGGGGGGGTCTAATGAAAAACTGTTTTTT. It encodes CASSSQGGSNEKLFF.

V and J are TRBV4-1 and TRBJ2-1; 7 nucleotides match TRBD2. CDR3 length: 15 residues. Germline trimming cut 1 base from V and 15 bases from J; bases unmatched to any gene: 15. CDR1 is MGHRA and CDR2 is YSYEKL in the germline V gene. CDR3 coding DNA: TGCGCCAGCAGCCAAGGGCTAGCGGACCCAAAAGGTCCGTTCTTC. Protein sequence: CASSQGLADPKGPFF.

The chain uses TRBV18 and TRBJ2-1; D is unclear. CDR3 length equals 15 residues. The germline V gene has CDR1 KGHSH and CDR2 LQKENI. V lost 3 bases and J 0 bases, leaving 9 bases between the germline ends. CDR3 region: CASSPTRSSYNEQFF. CDR3 nucleotide sequence: TGTGCCAGCTCACCTACAAGGAGCTCCTACAATGAGCAGTTCTTC.

The rearrangement uses TRBV5-4 and TRBJ1-2; perhaps TRBD1 as D (6 bases). V lost 1 base and J 4 bases, leaving 14 bases between the germline ends. The CDR3 length is 15 residues. The germline gives CDR1 SGHNT, CDR2 YYREEE (reference sequence). Written as DNA, the CDR3 is TGTGCCAGCAGCTTGCGGGAGGCAGGGGTCTATGGCTACACCTTC. Its protein product is CASSLREAGVYGYTF.

The chain uses TRBV27 and TRBJ1-2; no reliable D call. CDR3 length: 12 residues. Germline values: CDR1 MNHEY, CDR2 SMNVEV (reference sequence). V was shortened by 6 bases and J by 8 bases, with 13 bases between the two germline ends. The CDR3 protein is CASRTGWKGYTF. The CDR3, as DNA: TGTGCCAGCAGAACGGGATGGAAGGGCTACACCTTC.

CDR3 residues: CASSLALSGGSYNEQFF. The CDR3 bases are TGCGCCAGCAGCTTGGCTCTTAGCGGGGGCTCCTACAATGAGCAGTTCTTC. The genes are TRBV5-1 and TRBJ2-1; 9 bases are a match to TRBD2. CDR3 length equals 17 residues. Germline CDR1 and CDR2: SGHRS and YFSETQ. Trimming cost V 0 bases and J 0 bases; bases outside gene matches: 4.

The J gene is TRBJ2-5, the V gene TRBV27, with TRBD2 matching over 8 bases. The tail of the sequence fits TRBJ2-7 better, so the J call may be wrong. CDR3 size: 12 residues. In germline, CDR1 is MNHEY, CDR2 SMNVEV (reference sequence). Here the CDR3 reads CASGTSRYEQYF. CDR3 nucleotide sequence: TGTGCCAGCGGGACTAGTCGTTACGAGCAGTACTTC.